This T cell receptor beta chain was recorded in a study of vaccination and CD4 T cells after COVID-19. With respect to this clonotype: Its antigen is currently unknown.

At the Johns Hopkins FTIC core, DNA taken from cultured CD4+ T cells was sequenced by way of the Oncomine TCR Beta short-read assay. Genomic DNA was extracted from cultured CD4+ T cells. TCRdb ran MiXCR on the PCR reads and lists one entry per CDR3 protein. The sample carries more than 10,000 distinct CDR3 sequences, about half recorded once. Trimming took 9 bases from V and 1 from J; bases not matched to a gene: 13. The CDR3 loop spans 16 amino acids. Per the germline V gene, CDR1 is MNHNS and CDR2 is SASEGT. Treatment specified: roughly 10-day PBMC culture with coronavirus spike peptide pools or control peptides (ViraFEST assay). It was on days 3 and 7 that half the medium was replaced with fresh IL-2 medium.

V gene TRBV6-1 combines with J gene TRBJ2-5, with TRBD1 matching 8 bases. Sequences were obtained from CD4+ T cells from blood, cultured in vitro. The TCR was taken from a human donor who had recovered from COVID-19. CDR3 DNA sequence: TGTGCCAGTCGAGAATTAAGACAGGGGACCCAAGAGACCCAGTACTTC. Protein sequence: CASRELRQGTQETQYF.